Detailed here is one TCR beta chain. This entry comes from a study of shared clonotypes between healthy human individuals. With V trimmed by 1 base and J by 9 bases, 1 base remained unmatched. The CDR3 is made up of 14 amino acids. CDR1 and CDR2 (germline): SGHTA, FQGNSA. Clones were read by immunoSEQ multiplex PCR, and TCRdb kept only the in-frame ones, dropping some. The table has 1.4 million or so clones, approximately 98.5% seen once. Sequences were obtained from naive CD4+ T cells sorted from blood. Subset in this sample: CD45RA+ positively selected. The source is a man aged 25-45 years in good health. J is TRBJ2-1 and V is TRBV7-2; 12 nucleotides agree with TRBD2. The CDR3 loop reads CASSLVTSGGEQFF. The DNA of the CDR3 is TGTGCCAGCAGCTTAGTGACTAGCGGGGGTGAGCAGTTCTTC.